Following are 21 T cell receptor beta chains from one sample sequenced in a study of T cell responses to AZD1222 COVID-19 vaccine. The table came from immunoSEQ multiplex PCR; TCRdb's copy has only in-frame clones and leaves some out. The sample's table shows about 140,000 clones. Sequencing used peripheral blood. All receptors derive from an adult in good health.

This chain joins TRBV7-6 and TRBJ2-7; no reliable D call. The V and J ends lost 3 bases and 1 base respectively, with 10 bases between them. The germline V gene has CDR1 SGHVS and CDR2 FNYEAQ. The CDR3 totals 14 residues. Here the CDR3 DNA reads TGTGCCAGCAGCTTTGAGTCGGCTTCCTACGAGCAGTACTTC. Amino acid sequence: CASSFESASYEQYF.

The chain combines TRBV6-2 or TRBV6-3 with TRBJ2-5; 16 positions agree with TRBD2. CDR3 length: 18 residues. The ends lost 5 bases at V and 0 bases at J; junction bases unmatched: 6. Germline V lookup: CDR1 MNHEY, CDR2 SVGEGT. Here the CDR3 DNA reads TGTGCCAGCAGTCGGCCGGGACTAGCGGGGGGGTACCAAGAGACCCAGTACTTC. It codes for CASSRPGLAGGYQETQYF.

As concerns this clone: Other nucleotide sequences from this sample produce the same CDR3. J is TRBJ1-4 and V is TRBV5-1; 7 nucleotides match TRBD1. Germline-derived CDR1 and CDR2 are SGHRS and YFSETQ. J gave up 6 bases and V 2 bases, and 4 bases lay outside the gene matches. The CDR3 has 14 amino acids. CDR3 region: CASSLKGADEKLFF. CDR3 sequence (DNA): TGCGCCAGCAGCTTAAAGGGGGCGGATGAAAAACTGTTTTTT.

The rearrangement uses TRBV7-9 and TRBJ2-1, with 7 bases aligning to TRBD1. V trimming: 6 bases; J trimming: 5 bases; junction bases outside the gene matches: 4. The germline gives CDR1 SEHNR, CDR2 FQNEAQ (reference sequence). The CDR3 totals 13 residues. CDR3 nucleotides: TGTGCCAGCAGAGGGACAGACCACAATGAGCAGTTCTTC. Translation: CASRGTDHNEQFF.

The chain links TRBV4-3 to TRBJ1-2, with 9 bases matching TRBD1. The CDR3 totals 16 residues. V dropped 3 bases and J dropped 8; count of bases not matched to a gene: 13. Germline V CDR1 and CDR2: LGHNA, YSLEER. DNA of the CDR3: TGCGCCAGCAGCCAGGAATACGGGACAGGGCAAGGCGGCTACACCTTC. Translating it yields CASSQEYGTGQGGYTF.

The rearrangement links TRBV6-5 to TRBJ1-2; a weak D match, TRBD1 (5 bases). The CDR3 is made up of 15 amino acids. Trimming took 2 bases from V and 4 from J, leaving 14 bases between them. CDR1 is MNHEY, CDR2 SVGAGI, per germline. CDR3 nucleotide sequence: TGTGCCAGCAGTTACGACGCGGGACTGAGCTATGGCTACACCTTC. This encodes CASSYDAGLSYGYTF.

The chain joins TRBV12-3 or TRBV12-4 to TRBJ2-7; 7 nucleotides align to TRBD1. This CDR3 spans 12 amino acids. J gave up 12 bases and V 6 bases, and 11 bases lay outside the gene matches. In DNA, the CDR3 is TGTGCCAGCAGCTTGGGACAGCTACTCAGGTACTTC. Amino acid sequence: CASSLGQLLRYF.

This sequence joins TRBV7-9 and TRBJ1-4; D is ambiguous. Looked up from germline, CDR1 is SEHNR and CDR2 is FQNEAQ (reference sequence). V gave up 2 bases and J gave up 8 bases, with 18 bases separating them. The CDR3 is 16 amino acids. This chain's CDR3 is CASSLRSRGLGEKLFF. The CDR3 region has the DNA TGTGCCAGCAGCTTACGTTCGCGGGGTTTAGGGGAAAAACTGTTTTTT. Filled out from reference TRBV7-9 and TRBJ1-4, the complete variable domain reads DTGVSQNPRHKITKRGQNVTFRCDPISEHNRLYWYRQTLGQGPEFLTYFQNEAQLEKSRLLSDRFSAERPKGSFSTLEIQRTEQGDSAMYLCASSLRSRGLGEKLFFGSGTQLSVL.

The chain carries TRBV11-2 and TRBJ1-2, with D possibly TRBD1 on 6 matching bases. Germline CDR1 is SGHAT and CDR2 is FQNNGV. V lost 2 bases, J lost 6 bases, and 13 bases lay in between. The CDR3 has 14 residues. CDR3 sequence: CASSLLQGRDGYTF. CDR3 bases: TGTGCCAGCAGCTTATTACAGGGAAGGGATGGCTACACCTTC. Filled out from reference TRBV11-2 and TRBJ1-2, the complete variable domain reads EAGVAQSPRYKIIEKRQSVAFWCNPISGHATLYWYQQILGQGPKLLIQFQNNGVVDDSQLPKDRFSAERLKGVDSTLKIQPAKLEDSAVYLCASSLLQGRDGYTFGSGTRLTVV.

The chain employs TRBV6-1 and TRBJ1-3, with D hard to call. V lost 2 bases, J lost 0 bases, and 8 bases lay in between. This CDR3 has 15 residues. Germline lookup yields CDR1 MNHNS and CDR2 SASEGT. The CDR3 loop is CASSETESSGNTIYF. CDR3 DNA sequence: TGTGCCAGCAGTGAAACAGAAAGCTCTGGAAACACCATATATTTT.

The J gene is TRBJ1-2, the V gene TRBV28; the match to TRBD1 covers 8 bases. J gave up 4 bases and V 8 bases, and 15 bases lay outside the gene matches. The CDR3 is 16 residues long. In germline, CDR1 is MDHEN, CDR2 SYDVKM. CDR3: CASSPGGAGGLYGYTF. The CDR3, as DNA: TGTGCCAGCTCCCCGGGGGGGGCAGGGGGCCTCTATGGCTACACCTTC.

Of note for this clone: The limits of the CDR3 on the DNA are not certain, so only TCRdb's listed CDR3 is given. Here the CDR3 reads CAGEVRSYRGLWEWPQHF. This chain links TRBV19 with TRBJ1-5; TRBD1 is the table's D call and was not checked against the DNA. Both ends counted, the CDR3 spans 18 residues. Looked up from germline, CDR1 is LNHDA and CDR2 is SQIVND (reference sequence).

The V gene is TRBV19, the J gene TRBJ1-2; D not resolved. The CDR3 consists of 15 residues. Trimming took off 3 bases at V and 0 bases at J, with 11 bases between the two ends. Germline lookup yields CDR1 LNHDA and CDR2 SQIVND (reference sequence). CDR3 DNA: TGTGCCAGTAGTATTGGGCGAAATGCTAACTATGGCTACACCTTC. Its translation: CASSIGRNANYGYTF.

The rearrangement uses TRBV5-4 and TRBJ2-2, with D perhaps TRBD2 (5 bases). This CDR3 is 14 amino acids long. Trimming cost V 4 bases and J 1 base, with 8 bases left between them. The germline CDR1 and CDR2 sequences are SGHNT and YYREEE (reference sequence). The CDR3 nucleotides are TGTGCCAGCAGCACGGGAAGGAACACCGGGGAGCTGTTTTTT. Residues: CASSTGRNTGELFF.

The V and J genes are TRBV10-1 and TRBJ2-5; D unresolved. V dropped 5 bases and J dropped 7 bases, with 14 bases sitting between them. The CDR3 runs 13 residues. The germline V gene encodes CDR1 WNHNN and CDR2 SYGVQD (reference sequence). The CDR3: CASSWTRTGTQYF. The DNA of the CDR3 is TGCGCCAGCAGTTGGACCCGCACGGGGACCCAGTACTTC.

The chain carries TRBV11-1 and TRBJ1-2; perhaps TRBD1 as D (5 bases). Germline values: CDR1 SGHAT, CDR2 FQDESV (reference sequence). Trimming cost V 0 bases and J 4 bases, with 9 bases left between them. The CDR3 loop spans 14 amino acids. This CDR3 is CASSLAGPSYGYTF. The CDR3 DNA reads as TGTGCCAGCAGCTTAGCGGGACCGAGCTATGGCTACACCTTC.

The V gene is TRBV28, the J gene TRBJ1-4; 12 bases agree with TRBD1. Trimming at V came to 6 bases and at J to 8 bases, leaving 4 bases not matched to a gene. Germline V gene data show CDR1 as MDHEN and CDR2 as SYDVKM. The CDR3 extends over 14 amino acids. CDR3 residues: CASRGQGAGEKLFF. CDR3 nucleotide sequence: TGTGCCAGCAGGGGACAGGGGGCAGGGGAAAAACTGTTTTTT.

This sequence joins TRBV9 and TRBJ2-2, with 8 bases lining up with TRBD2. V lost 0 bases, J lost 4 bases, and 5 bases stayed unmatched. The CDR3 loop spans 16 amino acids. The germline CDR1 and CDR2 sequences are SGDLS and YYNGEE. In DNA form, the CDR3 reads TGTGCCAGCAGCGTAGGTCACGGGGGGGGCACCGGGGAGCTGTTTTTT. Protein sequence: CASSVGHGGGTGELFF.

J is TRBJ2-2 and V is TRBV29-1, with TRBD2 identical over 7 bases. The V and J ends lost 0 bases and 6 bases, in that order; junction bases with no gene match: 10. The germline V gene encodes CDR1 SQVTM and CDR2 ANQGSEA. The CDR3 contains 16 residues. CDR3 in amino acids: CSVEDVLAGGAGELFF. For the CDR3, the DNA is TGCAGCGTTGAAGATGTTTTAGCTGGGGGGGCCGGGGAGCTGTTTTTT.

V and J are TRBV19 and TRBJ2-3; 9 bases line up with TRBD1. The trim removed 5 bases at V and 4 bases at J, leaving 10 bases unmatched. Looked up from germline, CDR1 is LNHDA and CDR2 is SQIVND (reference sequence). The CDR3 loop spans 16 amino acids. CDR3 sequence (DNA): TGTGCCAGTAGTGTGGGCCGGGACAGGGTAGCAGATACGCAGTATTTT. Protein: CASSVGRDRVADTQYF.

V gene TRBV12-3 or TRBV12-4 combines with J gene TRBJ2-3; D might be TRBD1 or TRBD2, each matching 6 bases. Trimming cost V 5 bases and J 2 bases, with 8 bases left between them. The CDR3 is made up of 13 amino acids. The chain's CDR3 is CASSGGLTDTQYF. The CDR3 nucleotides are TGTGCCAGCAGTGGGGGGCTCACAGATACGCAGTATTTT.